What follows is one T cell receptor beta chain and its context. Trimming cost V 4 bases and J 5 bases, with 10 bases left between them. Germline V gene lookup returns CDR1 ENHRY and CDR2 SYGVKD. This CDR3 spans 13 amino acids. This entry belongs to a study of T cells in Graves' hyperthyroidism and ophthalmopathy. Overall study context: Peripheral blood was secured at the point of initial diagnosis, before any treatment.

Calling Graves' hyperthyroidism stable meant ophthalmopathy did not progress within 18 months. Exclusion followed for patients with uncontrolled infection, other autoimmune disease, pregnancy or lactation. Diagnostic decisions used clinical symptoms, serum thyroxine and TRAb, thyroid ultrasound and orbital computed tomography. Amplification yielded TCR beta CDR3 regions, with RNA transcripts as the source. The HTBI primer set was used in a first-round RT-PCR of the TCR CDR3. From the multiplex PCR reads, TCRdb called clonotypes with MiXCR, one entry per CDR3 protein. The sample lists around 520,000 distinct CDR3 sequences; approximately 14% were seen once.

The TCR sequence derives from a woman aged 40 to 49 with Graves' hyperthyroidism. This chain joins TRBV10-3 and TRBJ2-3; possible D gene TRBD1, 5 bases. Sequenced sample: blood. The CDR3 spells CAISVGAIDTQYF. In nucleotides, the CDR3 is TGTGCCATCAGTGTTGGGGCCATAGATACGCAGTATTTT.